This T cell receptor (beta chain) emerged from a study of human T cells and chemical hapten exposure. Time point given: pre-sensitization, week 0. The treatment is: therapeutic diphenylcyclopropenone sensitization with weekly scalp DPC. Attachment of unique molecular identifiers to individual cDNA molecules was performed in the library. TCRdb redid the calling of the RACE reads with MiXCR, one entry per CDR3 protein. The repertoire includes 250,000 or so distinct CDR3 sequences, about 8.1% of them detected once, and 2% to 2.5% sits in the top ten. As to this clonotype: Its target is unknown.

General study results and limits: Significantly more large CDR3 similarity clusters arose among expanded TCRs than among controls.

Sample: whole blood, taken in connection with sensitization to the hapten diphenylcyclopropenone (DPC). The TCR was taken from a woman aged 40 to 50 with alopecia areata. Some clones in this sample may be carry-over from other donors' samples.

The CDR3 bases are TGTGCCAGCAGTTTATTCGCTATGGACAGGGGTAATTCACCCCTCCACTTT. Translating gives CASSLFAMDRGNSPLHF. J is TRBJ1-6 and V is TRBV27; 9 nucleotides match TRBD1. After removal of 1 base from V and 6 bases from J, the junction contained 7 bases not matched to a gene. From germline, CDR1 is MNHEY and CDR2 SMNVEV (reference sequence). This CDR3 has 17 amino acids.